This T cell receptor beta chain was sequenced in a study of molecular identifiers for immune sequencing clone quantification. TCRdb reprocessed the PCR reads with MiXCR, giving one entry per CDR3 protein. In the table there are about 640,000 distinct CDR3 sequences, just under 20% of which are singletons. Per the germline V gene, CDR1 is LNHDA and CDR2 is SQIVND (reference sequence). The CDR3 has 15 amino acids. With 8 bases clipped from V and 3 bases from J, the junction kept 12 bases outside the gene matches. V gene TRBV19 combines with J gene TRBJ2-7, with 8 bases lining up with TRBD1. The sequence came from a human donor in good health. Some libraries in this study had Jurkat cell RNA spiked in. Sequenced material: naive CD8+ T cells from blood, with Jurkat cell RNA spiked in. As to subset: FACS-sorted CD8+CD4-CCR7+CD45RA+ naive T cells. Here the CDR3 reads CASESRGQGLYEQYF. As DNA, the CDR3 is TGTGCCAGTGAATCACGCGGACAGGGACTCTACGAGCAGTACTTC.